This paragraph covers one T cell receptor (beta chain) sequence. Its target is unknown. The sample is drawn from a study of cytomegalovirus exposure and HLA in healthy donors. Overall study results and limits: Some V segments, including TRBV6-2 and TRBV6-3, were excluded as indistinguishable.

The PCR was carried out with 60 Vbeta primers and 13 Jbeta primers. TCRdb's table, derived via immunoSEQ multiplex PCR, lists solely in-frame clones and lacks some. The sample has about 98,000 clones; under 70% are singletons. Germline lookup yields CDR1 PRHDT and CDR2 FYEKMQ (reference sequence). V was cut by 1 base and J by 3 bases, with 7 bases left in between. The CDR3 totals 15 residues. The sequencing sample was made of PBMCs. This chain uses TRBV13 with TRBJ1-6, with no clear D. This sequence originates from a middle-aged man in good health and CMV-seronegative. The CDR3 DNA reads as TGTGCCAGCAGCTTAGCTAGGTACTATAATTCACCCCTCCACTTT. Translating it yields CASSLARYYNSPLHF.